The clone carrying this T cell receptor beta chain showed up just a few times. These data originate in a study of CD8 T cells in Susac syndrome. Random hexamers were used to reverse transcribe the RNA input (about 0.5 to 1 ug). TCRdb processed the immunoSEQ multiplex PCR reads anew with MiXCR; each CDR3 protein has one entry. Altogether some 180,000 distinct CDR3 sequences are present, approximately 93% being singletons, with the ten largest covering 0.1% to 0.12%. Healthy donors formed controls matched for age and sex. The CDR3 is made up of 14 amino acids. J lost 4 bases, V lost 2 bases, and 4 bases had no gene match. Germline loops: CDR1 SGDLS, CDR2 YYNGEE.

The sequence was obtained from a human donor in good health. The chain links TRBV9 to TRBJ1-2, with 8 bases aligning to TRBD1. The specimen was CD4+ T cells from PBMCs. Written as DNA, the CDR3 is TGTGCCAGCAGCGTTCAGGGGGCAGGCTATGGCTACACCTTC. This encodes CASSVQGAGYGYTF.